This TCR beta chain comes out of a study of T cells in Graves' hyperthyroidism and ophthalmopathy. In making diagnoses, clinical symptoms, serum thyroxine and TRAb, thyroid ultrasound and orbital computed tomography were all used. Amplified TCR beta CDR3 regions came from RNA transcripts. With the HTBI primer set, the TCR CDR3 went through a first round of RT-PCR. TCRdb analysed the multiplex PCR reads with MiXCR anew, one entry per CDR3 protein. This table has hundreds of thousands of distinct CDR3 sequences, about 14% appearing once. Study-wide findings and caveats: In the blood, most expanded thyroid clonotypes above 0.001 appeared as well. Ophthalmopathy cases were set apart from stable hyperthyroidism by a 13 V-J model.

V was trimmed by 7 bases and J by 7 bases, leaving 10 bases between them. Per germline, CDR1 KGHDR and CDR2 SFDVKD. The CDR3 sequence is 12 residues long. This clonotype has just a few counts. Its target is not known. V and J are TRBV24-1 and TRBJ2-1, with D possibly being TRBD2 (5 bases). The receptor comes from a man younger than 30 with Graves' ophthalmopathy. Sequencing input: blood. CDR3 bases: TGTGCCACCAGCCGGCGGGCGAATGAGCAGTTCTTC. It codes for CATSRRANEQFF.